The entry below describes one T cell receptor beta chain. The clone's antigen remains unknown. Base qualities are missing; no much larger clone stands one base away. TCRbeta CDR3 regions were amplified from genomic DNA by means of the immunoSEQ Assay, a bias-controlled multiplex PCR. In the original analysis: The number of nucleated cells in each sample was estimated from the amplification of reference gene primers within the assay. To quantify the absolute abundance of each unique TCRbeta CDR3 rearrangement, sequence reads were collapsed and filtered. Productive Simpson clonality was computed per sample as the square root of Simpson's diversity index over productive rearrangements. Not all clones reach the TCRdb copy of this immuneACCESS table, which keeps in-frame sequences only. Checked studies attribute under half of the gap to unresolved V genes and leave the rest unexplained. V, J and clone size are taken as reported in that table, and D and trimming were inferred from the DNA itself. The sample profile shows roughly 250,000 clones; about 85% of them were found once. Jointly, the top ten make up around 6% of the sample.

Per the germline V gene (reference sequence), MNHEY is the CDR1 and SMNVEV is the CDR2. Trimming takes 5 bases from V and 3 bases from J, and the germline ends sit 16 bases apart. The CDR3 runs 16 residues from the cysteine to the phenylalanine. The entry retains the CDR3 DNA only, 48 bases that are in frame from base 1. Participants in the prospective study were enrolled through a virtual design, were aged 18 to 89 years, and lived in roughly 24 United States geographic areas. In the prospective study, participants were assigned to cohorts based on the clinical history participants reported in a screening survey and a study questionnaire. In the prospective study, mobile phlebotomists collected whole blood, serum and a nasopharyngeal or oropharyngeal swab from each participant. Prospective study participants could optionally give additional blood draws and questionnaires over a roughly 2-month period. Prospective study blood samples were shipped either frozen or at room temperature before DNA extraction.

This sample stems from a study of blood T cell repertoires in COVID-19 (TCRdb year 2020). About the investigation overall: Samples covering the acute and convalescent phases of COVID-19 were provided by collaborators in the United States, Italy and Spain. The material from the prospective study consisted of cDNA or gDNA derived from T cells, B-cell-depleted T cells, or PBMCs. The dataset comprised deeply sampled blood TCRbeta repertoires from subjects exposed to, actively infected with, or recovered from COVID-19. The repertoires were released in a freely available public database meant as a resource for research on the immune response to SARS-CoV-2. Samples came from the ongoing ImmuneRACE study (first 160 participants) plus 1,254 subjects from 6 global collaborators. The sample metadata nearly always contained a de-identified subject ID, COVID-19 status, age in years and sex. HLA class I and class II types, where available, came from metadata supplied by the sample provider rather than from assay-based typing.

Overall results and qualifications from the work: The quantity of clinical and demographic metadata differed by source and by participant and was supplied without curation.

Specimen: PBMCs or T cells enriched from blood (not recorded which). The clonotype comes from a woman in her twenties or thirties with acute COVID-19. Recombination joined TRBV27 with TRBJ1-4, with TRBD1 as a weak D call on 5 bases. The DNA sequence is as follows: TGTGCCAGCAGTCTCTCGCCAGGGCCCTCTAATGAAAAACTGTTTTTT. The resulting protein is CASSLSPGPSNEKLFF.